These 25 T cell receptor beta chains came from one sample sequenced in a study of response to subunit inactivated influenza vaccine. Each CDR3 protein gets one entry after TCRdb re-called the RT-PCR reads with MiXCR. The table includes hundreds of thousands of distinct CDR3 sequences, about 11% detected once. Sequencing was performed on PBMCs from blood, taken on the day of vaccination. The receptors come from a man aged 45-65 years who received an inactivated influenza vaccine.

This clonotype was counted once. The gene calls are TRBV6-2 or TRBV6-3 and TRBJ1-1; no reliable D call. Between the trimmed V and J ends, which lost 5 bases and 1 base, there was a span of 11 bases. CDR3 size: 14 residues. The germline V gene encodes CDR1 MNHEY and CDR2 SVGEGT. CDR3 sequence reads: CASSPPVGNTEAFF. The CDR3 DNA reads as TGTGCCAGCAGTCCTCCAGTCGGGAACACTGAAGCTTTCTTT.

A remark on this clonotype: One base away lies a much larger clone, so this may be a sequencing read error. The chain has TRBV5-1 and TRBJ2-3, with 7 bases aligning to TRBD2. This CDR3 has 15 residues. The V and J ends lost 1 base and 5 bases, in that order; junction bases with no gene match: 7. Germline V gene lookup returns CDR1 SGHRS and CDR2 YFSETQ. CDR3 protein: CASSLLAESIDTQYF. The CDR3 bases are TGCGCCAGCAGCTTGCTAGCGGAATCCATAGATACGCAGTATTTT.

The V call is TRBV10-3, the J call TRBJ2-7; 7 bases align to TRBD1. The V segment lost 4 bases and the J segment 2 bases; nucleotides outside the gene matches: 11. The CDR3 loop spans 16 amino acids. Looked up from germline, CDR1 is ENHRY and CDR2 is SYGVKD. CDR3 amino acids: CAISGGRQGSTYEQYF. DNA for the CDR3: TGTGCCATCAGTGGGGGACGACAGGGTTCGACCTACGAGCAGTACTTC.

The rearrangement uses TRBV4-1 and TRBJ1-1; 7 bases line up with TRBD1. V lost 1 base, J lost 3 bases, and 8 bases stayed unmatched. The CDR3 runs 16 residues. Germline V gives CDR1 MGHRA, CDR2 YSYEKL. The CDR3 protein is CASSQGRQGADTEAFF. CDR3 bases: TGCGCCAGCAGCCAAGGTAGACAGGGTGCGGACACTGAAGCTTTCTTT.

The chain is built from TRBV6-2 or TRBV6-3 and TRBJ2-1, with 9 bases lining up with TRBD2. The CDR3 length is 16 residues. In germline, CDR1 is MNHEY, CDR2 SVGEGT. The V gene end was trimmed by 6 bases and the J gene end by 6 bases; junction bases not matched to a gene: 12. The CDR3, as DNA: TGTGCCAGCAGCCCCTGGCGGGGGGGCCGTGGCAATGAGCAGTTCTTC. Its translation: CASSPWRGGRGNEQFF.

This clonotype was recorded once. This chain uses TRBV20-1 with TRBJ2-7; D is unclear. V lost 6 bases and J 5 bases, leaving 8 bases between the germline ends. CDR1 is DFQATT and CDR2 is SNEGSKA in the germline V gene (reference sequence). The CDR3 covers 10 residues. CDR3 coding DNA: TGCAGTGCCCAGGACCACGAGCAGTACTTC. Protein product: CSAQDHEQYF.

Only a few counts were recorded for this clonotype. V gene TRBV12-3 or TRBV12-4 combines with J gene TRBJ1-1, with no clear D. The CDR3 contains 10 residues. The V gene lost 5 bases and the J gene lost 11 bases, with 9 bases spanning the gap. CDR3 in DNA: TGTGCCAGCAGTCCTGGGTATGCTTTCTTT. Translating it yields CASSPGYAFF.

The V gene is TRBV10-3, the J gene TRBJ2-5; D may be TRBD1 (7 bases). CDR3 length: 12 amino acids. Germline CDR1 reads ENHRY; CDR2 reads SYGVKD. The V and J ends lost 5 bases and 5 bases respectively, with 9 bases between them. CDR3 coding DNA: TGTGCCATCAGTTCAGGGGGGGAGACCCAGTACTTC. Translated, it gives CAISSGGETQYF.

Points on this clonotype: This could be a read error, since a much larger clone is one nucleotide away. The V and J genes are TRBV6-2 or TRBV6-3 and TRBJ2-3; 9 nucleotides match TRBD2. This CDR3 region has 18 residues. Germline V gene lookup returns CDR1 MNHEY and CDR2 SVGEGT. The DNA for the CDR3 is TGTGCCAGCTCCCCGGGCCTAGCGGGGCTTCCGGGGTCAGATACGCAGTTTTTT. Its protein is CASSPGLAGLPGSDTQFF.

This chain connects TRBV27 to TRBJ1-5; D not resolved. The CDR3 runs 14 residues. Trimming removed 5 bases from V and 0 bases from J, with 8 bases in between. Germline V gene data show CDR1 as MNHEY and CDR2 as SMNVEV (reference sequence). CDR3 in amino acids: CASSAGDSNQPQHF. The CDR3 DNA reads TGTGCCAGCAGTGCCGGGGATAGCAATCAGCCCCAGCATTTT.

This clonotype was observed a handful of times. The chain couples TRBV9 to TRBJ2-7; D may be TRBD2 (7 bases). The germline gives CDR1 SGDLS, CDR2 YYNGEE. The V end was cut by 0 bases, the J end by 6 bases, with 19 bases between. CDR3 size: 16 residues. The CDR3 loop is CASSVDGGGRVSEQYF. CDR3 DNA: TGTGCCAGCAGCGTAGATGGGGGCGGGAGAGTTTCCGAGCAGTACTTC.

This clonotype was seen repeatedly, ten times or more. The gene calls are TRBV7-9 and TRBJ2-3, with no clear D. Trimming shortened V by 11 bases and J by 5 bases, and 11 bases separated the two germline ends. CDR3 length: 11 residues. CDR1 is SEHNR and CDR2 is FQNEAQ in the germline V gene (reference sequence). Here the CDR3 reads CAEKRVDTQYF. CDR3 DNA sequence: TGTGCCGAAAAGAGAGTAGATACGCAGTATTTT. The full variable domain, rest sourced from reference TRBV7-9 and TRBJ2-3, is DTGVSQNPRHKITKRGQNVTFRCDPISEHNRLYWYRQTLGQGPEFLTYFQNEAQLEKSRLLSDRFSAERPKGSFSTLEIQRTEQGDSAMYLCAEKRVDTQYFGPGTRLTVL.

The table lists this clonotype with a count of one. This sequence joins TRBV6-1 and TRBJ2-4; perhaps TRBD2 as D (6 bases). CDR1 MNHNS and CDR2 SASEGT come from the germline V gene. CDR3 size: 16 residues. The V end lost 4 bases, the J end lost 3 bases, and 16 bases lay between the germline ends. The CDR3 nucleotides read TGTGCCAGCAGTGCAACCGGGACTCGCGTCAAAAACATTCAGTACTTC. Translation gives CASSATGTRVKNIQYF.

In its sample, this clonotype was seen a few times. J is TRBJ2-1 and V is TRBV3-1, with TRBD2 matching 10 bases. With V trimmed by 4 bases and J by 5 bases, 5 bases remained unmatched. The CDR3 spans 15 residues. The germline V gene encodes CDR1 LGHDT and CDR2 YNNKEL (reference sequence). CDR3 protein: CASSLQREGDNEQFF. The CDR3, as DNA: TGTGCCAGCAGCCTCCAGCGGGAGGGTGACAATGAGCAGTTCTTC.

The genes are TRBV20-1 and TRBJ2-1; TRBD1 is a possible D gene (7 bases). The CDR3 consists of 14 residues. V was cut by 6 bases and J by 6 bases, with 18 bases left in between. CDR1 and CDR2 from the germline V gene are DFQATT and SNEGSKA (reference sequence). The CDR3 is CSAVQGGVGNEQFF. DNA of the CDR3: TGCAGTGCAGTTCAGGGGGGTGTGGGCAATGAGCAGTTCTTC.

The V and J genes are TRBV20-1 and TRBJ2-7; D perhaps matches TRBD2 (5 bases). The CDR3 runs 12 residues. Trimming stripped 7 bases from V and 2 bases from J, with 12 bases between. CDR1 and CDR2 from the germline V gene are DFQATT and SNEGSKA (reference sequence). The CDR3 nucleotides read TGCAGTGGATACAAGGGAGCCTACGAGCAGTACTTC. Translating gives CSGYKGAYEQYF.

This clonotype was detected ten times or more. The chain couples TRBV11-2 to TRBJ1-1, with 9 nucleotides matching TRBD1. CDR3 length: 16 amino acids. The trim removed 5 bases at V and 3 bases at J, leaving 10 bases unmatched. CDR1 SGHAT and CDR2 FQNNGV come from the germline V gene. This chain's CDR3 is CASSGYRGLGDTEAFF. The CDR3 DNA is TGTGCCAGCAGCGGTTACAGGGGGCTCGGTGACACTGAAGCTTTCTTT.

The genes are TRBV5-1 and TRBJ2-2; tentatively, D is TRBD2 (5 bases). This CDR3 region has 17 residues. The V gene lost 0 bases and the J gene lost 6 bases, with 18 bases spanning the gap. The V gene's germline CDR1 is SGHRS and CDR2 YFSETQ. This chain's CDR3 is CASSLVVGRGLPGELFF. The DNA for the CDR3 is TGCGCCAGCAGCTTGGTTGTGGGTCGCGGGTTGCCCGGGGAGCTGTTTTTT.

The chain joins TRBV7-9 to TRBJ2-1; 11 bases line up with TRBD2. The CDR3 has 15 amino acids. After removal of 7 bases from V and 7 bases from J, the junction contained 9 bases not matched to a gene. CDR1 is SEHNR and CDR2 is FQNEAQ in the germline V gene (reference sequence). CDR3: CASTVAGGLVNEQFF. The CDR3 DNA follows: TGTGCCAGCACCGTAGCGGGGGGGCTGGTTAATGAGCAGTTCTTC. Full variable domain (remainder filled in from reference TRBV7-9 and TRBJ2-1): DTGVSQNPRHKITKRGQNVTFRCDPISEHNRLYWYRQTLGQGPEFLTYFQNEAQLEKSRLLSDRFSAERPKGSFSTLEIQRTEQGDSAMYLCASTVAGGLVNEQFFGPGTRLTVL.

The chain uses TRBV10-3 and TRBJ2-3; D is perhaps TRBD2 (7 bases). Looked up from germline, CDR1 is ENHRY and CDR2 is SYGVKD. The CDR3 sequence is 16 residues long. V dropped 0 bases and J dropped 5 bases, with 15 bases sitting between them. The chain's CDR3 is CAISESFAGARDTQYF. For the CDR3, the DNA is TGTGCCATCAGTGAGTCTTTTGCGGGGGCCCGAGATACGCAGTATTTT.

This clonotype has a handful of counts. The chain uses TRBV12-3 or TRBV12-4 and TRBJ2-2; 7 bases are shared with TRBD1. This CDR3 comprises 16 residues. After removal of 3 bases from V and 5 bases from J, the junction contained 9 bases not matched to a gene. The DNA for the CDR3 is TGTGCCAGCAGTTTTGGTGGGCCAGGGGGAACCGGGGAGCTGTTTTTT. Its translation: CASSFGGPGGTGELFF.

Notes on this clonotype: This may arise from a read error, as a much more abundant clone is one base away. The rearrangement uses TRBV29-1 and TRBJ2-5; D is possibly TRBD1 (6 bases). This CDR3 is 15 amino acids long. Germline CDR1 and CDR2: SQVTM and ANQGSEA. In DNA form, the CDR3 reads TGCAGCGTTGAAGGTGGCCAGGGGTTCCAAGAGACCCAGAACTTC. Translated: CSVEGGQGFQETQNF.

The chain is built from TRBV20-1 and TRBJ2-3; D not certain. Germline CDR1 reads DFQATT; CDR2 reads SNEGSKA (reference sequence). Trimming left V 3 bases short and J 6 bases short, with 7 bases between. This CDR3 is 11 amino acids long. The CDR3 bases are TGCAGTGCTAGGTACGCGGATACGCAGTATTTT. Amino acids: CSARYADTQYF.

The CDR3 DNA follows: TGTGCCAGCAGTTACTCGAGGGGGGGGGTCTCCTACAATGAGCAGTTCTTC. It yields the protein CASSYSRGGVSYNEQFF. The chain combines TRBV6-5 with TRBJ2-1; possible D gene TRBD2, 7 bases. The V gene's germline CDR1 is MNHEY and CDR2 SVGAGI. The CDR3 totals 17 residues. With 0 bases removed from V and 0 bases from J, the gap between germline ends came to 12 bases.

This clonotype has a count of ten or more. This chain links TRBV11-1 with TRBJ2-3; weak D call: TRBD1 (6 bases). Germline V gene data show CDR1 as SGHAT and CDR2 as FQDESV (reference sequence). CDR3 size: 16 residues. V was shortened by 5 bases and J by 1 base, with 16 bases between the two germline ends. The CDR3 region is CASSRTGNARTDTQYF. In DNA, the CDR3 is TGTGCCAGCAGCCGAACAGGGAATGCGCGCACAGATACGCAGTATTTT.